Sequencing of this T cell receptor beta chain was carried out in a study of T cell responses to AZD1222 COVID-19 vaccine. On the study more broadly: The study pooled second doses at about 4 or about 12 weeks.

Study results and caveats: Donors were largely white British and mainly female; clonal diversity was possibly underestimated. Reportedly, close to half of spike-specific TCRs are directed against unmutated variant regions.

This table comes from immunoSEQ multiplex PCR, and its TCRdb copy is limited to in-frame clones, with some not included. Among 90,000 to 120,000 clones, more than 75% were seen once, and the ten largest hold 22%. Points on this clone: What it binds is unknown.

Sequenced material: peripheral blood, taken on day 0 of AZD1222 vaccination. This clonotype was sampled from an adult in good health.

CDR3 sequence: CASSHGTGSSGANVLTF. CDR3 DNA: TGTGCCAGCAGCCACGGGACAGGGAGCTCTGGGGCCAACGTCCTGACTTTC. The rearrangement links TRBV3-1 (or the pseudogene TRBV3-2) to TRBJ2-6; 9 bases are shared with TRBD1. CDR1 and CDR2 from the germline V gene are LGHDT and YNNKEL (reference sequence). Unmatched junction bases numbered 3, after V lost 3 bases and J lost 0 bases. The CDR3 contains 17 residues.